The present T cell receptor (beta chain) was sequenced within a study of cytomegalovirus exposure and HLA in healthy donors (dated by TCRdb to 2017 to 2019). The study in broad terms: In an earlier analysis of about 560 of the donors, around 290 Gb of sequence data and 117 million unique TCR beta sequences from 150 million to 200 million T cells were reported. Among the approximately 400 genotyped donors, approximately 82% belonged to the genetic ancestry cluster associated with self-reported Caucasian donors. Across around 400 genotyped donors of the cohort, an average of about 220,000 unique TCR beta nucleotide sequences per donor were sequenced, and approximately 17% of those sequences were non-productive. A later analysis re-examined previously published TCR beta repertoires from several hundred donors and added high-resolution HLA genotyping to investigate patterns of TCR occurrence. An earlier analysis of some 600 of the donors applied high-throughput TCR beta sequencing to assess whether each TCR beta V gene segment acted as functional or pseudogenic. The study used immunosequencing to profile the T cell repertoires of 666 subjects and linked those repertoires to cytomegalovirus serostatus. In the later analysis, no new phenotypic data were used to find candidate immune exposures; instead, reliance was placed on TCR beta sequences and their occurrence across donors. Typing coverage differed by locus: A, B, C, DRB1 and DQB1 were typed in roughly 620-630 donors, DQA1 in around 500, DPA1 in some 570, and DPB1 in roughly 450. HLA typing covered class I and class II loci at four-digit resolution. Because of strong linkage in the cohort, five DR-DQ haplotypes were treated as single units for association and clustering. In a later genetic analysis, genome-wide SNP genotypes for about three fifths of the roughly 670 donors were used, and that subset was treated as a discovery cohort. High-throughput TCR immunosequencing, statistical association of individual TCRs with disease status, and machine learning were combined to predict cytomegalovirus infection status. All discovery cohort repertoires had been generated using a single sequencing platform. The study aimed to test whether signatures of past pathogen exposure could be identified by cataloging public T cell receptors. An early release that covered fewer than 750 HLA-typed donors contained 250 to 350 gigabases of sequencing data and tens of millions of unique TCR sequences. Donor age, sex, ethnicity and CMV serostatus were compiled together with the repertoire data. A separate validation cohort of over 95 different subjects was used in addition to the roughly 700-subject first cohort.

The protocol used for the library was the immunoSEQ multiplex PCR assay. For the multiplex PCR, a mixture combining 60 forward primers for TCR Vbeta segments and 13 reverse primers for TCR Jbeta segments was used. The CDR3 region of rearranged TCR beta genes was amplified from genomic DNA with a multiplex PCR assay. The Illumina HiSeq System was used to sequence the amplified TCR beta libraries as 87-base-pair reads. Per the original workflow: Across the 500 to 750 repertoires, a later analysis counted 60 million to 90 million unique TCR beta chains, about 10 million of which were shared by at least two donors. A nearest-neighbor algorithm error-corrected the raw reads and collapsed the reads into unique sequences, merging closely related sequences to remove PCR and sequencing errors. CDR3 sequences were aligned to IMGT reference sequences to assign V, D and J gene segments. For a sequence to be retained, a match of at least six nucleotides to both a V gene segment and a J gene segment was required. Rearrangements were classified as productive when the CDR3 lacked stop codons and remained in frame with V and J, and all other rearrangements were classified as non-productive. CDR3 was defined according to IMGT convention as the region running from the second conserved V-encoded cysteine to the conserved J-encoded phenylalanine. The earlier analysis of about 620 of the donors excluded sequences that lacked an unambiguous match to a single V gene segment. In an earlier analysis of 587 of the donors, V segments were called functional above 56.7% productive rearrangements and were called segregating when the between-donor standard deviation exceeded 5%. To diagnose cytomegalovirus status from the catalog of TCR beta chain sequences, a statistical classification framework was built. A later analysis assigned V and J genes by comparing TCR nucleotide sequences with IMGT/GENE-DB human TR gene sequences. In a later analysis, CDR3 sequences and most-parsimonious VDJ recombination scenarios were assigned using the TCRdist pipeline. In a later analysis, each TCR beta chain was defined by its CDR3 amino acid sequence together with its V-gene family, and reads lacking a unique V-gene family were excluded. To address suspected cross-contamination and a sequencing artifact, a later analysis removed some 620 highly shared, low-generation-probability nucleotide sequences. In a later analysis, a clonal expansion index for each public chain was calculated from normalized within-repertoire ranks of inferred template counts. Generation probabilities in a later analysis came from a VDJ recombination model fitted to out-of-frame rearrangements, and those results were checked against IGoR. A later analysis scored TCR-TCR, TCR-HLA and TCR-CMV co-occurrence with hypergeometric tests, applying a repertoire-size bias correction to TCR pairs. In a later analysis, false discovery rates were estimated by permuting HLA or CMV assignments 20 times. A later analysis grouped co-occurring TCRs with DBSCAN, adding TCRdist sequence similarity when clustering within HLA-allele-positive subsets. Repertoires with fewer than 30,000 or more than 120,000 public chains, plus five repertoires with anomalous nucleotide sharing, were excluded from co-occurrence clustering. TCRdb stores this immuneACCESS table with in-frame sequences only. Part of the clones is absent; in the studies checked, under half of the shortfall reflects unresolved V genes, and no reason is known for the rest. The DNA was the basis for D and trimming; V, J and clone size are from that table. This sample lists 150,000 to 200,000 clones; over 60% were detected once. The ten biggest clones cover approximately 1.6% of the sample.

V lost 5 bases and J lost 5 bases, and the count of bases not matched to a germline gene is 0. For CDR1 and CDR2, the germline V gene lists MNHEY and SVGAGI. The CDR3 starts with the cysteine, ends with the phenylalanine, and has 13 residues. The kept DNA is CDR3 alone, 39 bases in frame from the first base. The cohort consisted of 666 healthy bone marrow donors. At the time of sampling, all cohort members were nominally healthy, though unrecorded immune exposures were likely present. The donor tested CMV seronegative, placing the donor among the roughly 340 seronegative members of the cohort. Every donor gave a peripheral blood sample, and the peripheral blood mononuclear cells from that sample were used for TCR beta sequencing. Genomic DNA extraction from the blood cell samples was performed with the Qiagen DNeasy Blood Extraction Kit. This clone has only a few counts. No cognate antigen has been identified for it. Nothing much larger sits one base from this clone, and base qualities are not available.

What the study reported, not specific to this receptor: In a later analysis, TCR association rates were found to vary across HLA loci, with the most associated TCRs seen for DRB1 alleles and the fewest for HLA-C alleles. A cluster of highly shared sequence variants was judged likely to be a technical artifact of the sequencing pipeline. Some IMGT-functional V segments, including TRBV6-2 and TRBV6-3, could not be distinguished by the 87-base-pair reads and were therefore excluded. This cohort had only TCR beta chains sequenced, and the lack of alpha or paired-chain data limited which features could be detected. In a later analysis, most CMV-associated TCR beta chains were found to appear HLA-restricted, with HLA associations seemingly driven largely by CMV exposure. Because HLA typing was missing for some donors at each locus, association tests included only the typed subset. Correlated functional status among segregating V segments might be attributable to linkage disequilibrium, but an unknown experimental factor could not be ruled out. The presence/absence analyses assumed that sequencing depth was roughly uniform across donors, and that assumption may not be true. An association between a missense DCLRE1C variant and V-gene and J-gene trimming of TCR beta chains was found in a later genetic analysis and replicated in an independent cohort. When HLA alleles, especially DR and DQ, strongly co-occurred, attributing TCR associations to individual alleles was difficult. The classifier was reported to diagnose cytomegalovirus status with high specificity and sensitivity in both the original and validation cohorts. A total of about 180 TCR beta chains were listed by the study as associated with cytomegalovirus. For the cohort, immune exposure information was limited to CMV serostatus. Because counts were too low, roughly 18 rarely observed V segments, including chromosome 9 orphons, were left out of the earlier analysis of 587 of the donors. According to a later genetic analysis, donors in an Asian-associated ancestry cluster had fewer N-insertions in productive TCRs than the approximately 700-donor mean. A few of the identified cytomegalovirus-associated TCR beta chains were confirmed in vitro to be specific for cytomegalovirus antigens. The authors suggested that the approach could potentially be generalized to other disease states and immunological phenotypes. An earlier analysis of 587 of the donors showed that most TCR beta V segments appeared in productive rearrangements either about 87% or about 30% of the time, which broadly matched IMGT annotations. In a later analysis, HLA-associated TCR beta chains were found to be more clonally expanded and to have lower generation probabilities than equally common non-associated chains. A later analysis reported that several top co-occurrence clusters appeared linked to parvovirus B19, influenza, CMV and Epstein-Barr virus. Across donors, most TCR sequences were observed very rarely, whereas some public TCRs were present in many individuals. A later analysis associated some 17,000 TCR beta sequences with specific HLA alleles at a false discovery rate of 0.05. A further reported finding was that TCR beta sequences accurately predicted the HLA-A and HLA-B alleles for most subjects in the first cohort.

The sequenced sample was PBMCs. This TCR came from a girl aged 5-17 years in good health and CMV-seronegative. Recombination linked TRBV6-5 to TRBJ1-5; 10 central nucleotides agree with TRBD1. The CDR3 region: CASSDRGHQPQHF. The nucleotide sequence is TGTGCCAGCAGTGACAGGGGGCATCAGCCCCAGCATTTT.